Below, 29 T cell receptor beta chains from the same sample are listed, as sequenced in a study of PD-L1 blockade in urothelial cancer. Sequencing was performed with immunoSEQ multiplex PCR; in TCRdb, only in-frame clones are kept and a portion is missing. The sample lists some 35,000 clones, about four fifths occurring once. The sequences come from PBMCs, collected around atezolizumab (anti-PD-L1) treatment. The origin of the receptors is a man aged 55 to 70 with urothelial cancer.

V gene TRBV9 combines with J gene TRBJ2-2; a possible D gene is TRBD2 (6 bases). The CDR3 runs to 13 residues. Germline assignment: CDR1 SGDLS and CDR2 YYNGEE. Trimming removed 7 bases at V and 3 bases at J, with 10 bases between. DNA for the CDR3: TGTGCCAGCTCGGAGCGGGACACCGGGGAGCTGTTTTTT. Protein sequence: CASSERDTGELFF.

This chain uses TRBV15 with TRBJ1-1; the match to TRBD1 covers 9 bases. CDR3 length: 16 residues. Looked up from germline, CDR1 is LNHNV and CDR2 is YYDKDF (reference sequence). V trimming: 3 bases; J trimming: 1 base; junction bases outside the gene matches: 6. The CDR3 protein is CATSRHRGQSNTEAFF. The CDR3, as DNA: TGTGCCACCAGCAGGCACAGGGGGCAGTCGAACACTGAAGCTTTCTTT.

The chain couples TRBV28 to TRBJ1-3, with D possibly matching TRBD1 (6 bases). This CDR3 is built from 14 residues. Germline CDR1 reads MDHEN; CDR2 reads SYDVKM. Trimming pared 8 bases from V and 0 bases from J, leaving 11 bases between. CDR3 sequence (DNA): TGTGCCAGCGGAAAACAGGGCTCTGGAAACACCATATATTTT. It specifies CASGKQGSGNTIYF. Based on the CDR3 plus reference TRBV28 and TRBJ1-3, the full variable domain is DVKVTQSSRYLVKRTGEKVFLECVQDMDHENMFWYRQDPGLGLRLIYFSYDVKMKEKGDIPEGYSVSREKKERFSLILESASTNQTSMYLCASGKQGSGNTIYFGEGSWLTVV.

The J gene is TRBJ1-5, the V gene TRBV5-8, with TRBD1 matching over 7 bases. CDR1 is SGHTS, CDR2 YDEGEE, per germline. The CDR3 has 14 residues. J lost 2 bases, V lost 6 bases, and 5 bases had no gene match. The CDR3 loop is CASTVDRGNQPQHF. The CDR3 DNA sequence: TGTGCCAGCACCGTTGACAGGGGCAATCAGCCCCAGCATTTT.

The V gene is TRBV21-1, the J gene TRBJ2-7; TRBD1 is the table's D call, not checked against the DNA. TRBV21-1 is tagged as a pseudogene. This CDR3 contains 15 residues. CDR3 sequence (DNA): TGTGCCAGCAGCCCTGGGACAGCCAGCTCCTACGAGCAGTACTTC. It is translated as CASSPGTASSYEQYF.

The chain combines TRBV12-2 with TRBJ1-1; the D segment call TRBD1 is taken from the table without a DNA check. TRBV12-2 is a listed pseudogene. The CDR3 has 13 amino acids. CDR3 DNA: TGTGTTGTATTGGGGACAGAGAACACTGAAGCTTTCTTT. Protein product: CVVLGTENTEAFF.

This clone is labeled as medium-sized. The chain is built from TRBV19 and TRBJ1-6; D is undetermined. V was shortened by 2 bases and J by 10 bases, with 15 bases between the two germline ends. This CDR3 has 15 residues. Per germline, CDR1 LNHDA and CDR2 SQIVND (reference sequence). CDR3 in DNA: TGTGCCAGTAGTATATTCGGGAAGTCGAACTCACCCCTCCACTTT. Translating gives CASSIFGKSNSPLHF.

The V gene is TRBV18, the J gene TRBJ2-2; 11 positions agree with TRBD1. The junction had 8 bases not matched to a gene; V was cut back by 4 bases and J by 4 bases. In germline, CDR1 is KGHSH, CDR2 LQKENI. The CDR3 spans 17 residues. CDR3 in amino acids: CASSQGQGVPTTGELFF. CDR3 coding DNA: TGTGCCAGCTCACAGGGACAGGGGGTACCGACCACCGGGGAGCTGTTTTTT.

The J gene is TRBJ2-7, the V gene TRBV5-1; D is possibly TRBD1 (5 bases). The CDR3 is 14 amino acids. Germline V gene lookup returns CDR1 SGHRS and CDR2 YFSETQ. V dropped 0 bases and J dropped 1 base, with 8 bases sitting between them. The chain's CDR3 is CASSLGGQSYEQYF. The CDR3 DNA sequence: TGCGCCAGCAGCTTGGGGGGCCAATCCTACGAGCAGTACTTC.

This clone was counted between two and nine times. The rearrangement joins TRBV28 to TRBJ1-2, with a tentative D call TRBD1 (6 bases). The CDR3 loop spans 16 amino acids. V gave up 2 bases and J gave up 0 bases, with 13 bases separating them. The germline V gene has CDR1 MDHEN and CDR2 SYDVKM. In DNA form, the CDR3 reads TGTGCCAGCAGTTTACCAGGGGCGAACTCTAACTATGGCTACACCTTC. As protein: CASSLPGANSNYGYTF.

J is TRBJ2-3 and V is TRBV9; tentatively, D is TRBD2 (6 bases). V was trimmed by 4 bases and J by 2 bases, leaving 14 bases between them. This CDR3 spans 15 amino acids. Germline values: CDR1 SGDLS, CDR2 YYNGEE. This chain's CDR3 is CASSLGGAHTDTQYF. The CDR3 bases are TGTGCCAGCAGCCTTGGAGGGGCCCACACAGATACGCAGTATTTT. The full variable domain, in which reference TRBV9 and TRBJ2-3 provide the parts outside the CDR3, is DSGVTQTPKHLITATGQRVTLRCSPRSGDLSVYWYQQSLDQGLQFLIQYYNGEERAKGNILERFSAQQFPDLHSELNLSSLELGDSALYFCASSLGGAHTDTQYFGPGTRLTVL.

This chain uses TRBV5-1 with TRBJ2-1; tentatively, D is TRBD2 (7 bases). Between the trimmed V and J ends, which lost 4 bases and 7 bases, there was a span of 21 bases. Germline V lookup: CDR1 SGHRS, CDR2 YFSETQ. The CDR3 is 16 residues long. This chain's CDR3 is CASSRVGGGNPNEQFF. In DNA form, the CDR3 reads TGCGCCAGCAGCCGGGTGGGAGGGGGGAATCCGAATGAGCAGTTCTTC.

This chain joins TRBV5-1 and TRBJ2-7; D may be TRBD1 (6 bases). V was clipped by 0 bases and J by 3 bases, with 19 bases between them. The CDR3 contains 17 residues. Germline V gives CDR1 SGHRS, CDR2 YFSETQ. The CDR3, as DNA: TGCGCCAGCAGCTTGGAATGGGACATGGATTATGGCTACGAGCAGTACTTC. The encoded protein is CASSLEWDMDYGYEQYF.

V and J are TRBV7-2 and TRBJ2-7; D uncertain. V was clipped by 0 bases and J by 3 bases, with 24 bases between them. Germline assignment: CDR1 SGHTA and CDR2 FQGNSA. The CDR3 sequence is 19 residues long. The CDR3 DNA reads TGTGCCAGCAGCTTAGCGCTCCCGGTCAATCCTCCCTGGAGCTACGAGCAGTACTTC. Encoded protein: CASSLALPVNPPWSYEQYF.

The CDR3 sequence is CASSSVRENTIYF. CDR3 DNA: TGTGCCAGCAGTTCAGTGAGGGAAAACACCATATATTTT. The chain couples TRBV6-5 to TRBJ1-3; D gene unclear. Germline V gene lookup returns CDR1 MNHEY and CDR2 SVGAGI. The CDR3 contains 13 residues. Trimming stripped 4 bases from V and 6 bases from J, with 10 bases between.

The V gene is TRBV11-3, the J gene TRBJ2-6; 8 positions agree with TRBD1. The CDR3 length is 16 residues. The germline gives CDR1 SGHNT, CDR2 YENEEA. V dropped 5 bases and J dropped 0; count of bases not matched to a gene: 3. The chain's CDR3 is CASSPGQGSGANVLTF. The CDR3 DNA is TGTGCCAGCAGCCCAGGACAGGGCTCTGGGGCCAACGTCCTGACTTTC.

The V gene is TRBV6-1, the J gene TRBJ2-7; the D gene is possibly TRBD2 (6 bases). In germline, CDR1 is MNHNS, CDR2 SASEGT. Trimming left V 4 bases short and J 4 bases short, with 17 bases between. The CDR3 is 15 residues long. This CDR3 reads CASSGGPKRVYEQYF. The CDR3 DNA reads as TGTGCCAGCAGTGGAGGTCCCAAGCGGGTTTACGAGCAGTACTTC.

The CDR3 loop is CASSFAGTGNTIYF. The CDR3 DNA sequence: TGTGCCAGCAGCTTTGCAGGGACTGGAAACACCATATATTTT. The chain joins TRBV5-5 to TRBJ1-3, with D tentatively TRBD1 (5 bases). Germline CDR1 and CDR2: SGHKS and YYEKEE (reference sequence). V was shortened by 2 bases and J by 2 bases, with 8 bases between the two germline ends. The CDR3 totals 14 residues.

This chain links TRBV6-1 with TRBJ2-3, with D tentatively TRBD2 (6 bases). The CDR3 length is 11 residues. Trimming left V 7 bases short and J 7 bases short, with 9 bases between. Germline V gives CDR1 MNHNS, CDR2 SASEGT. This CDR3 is CASTGSHTQYF. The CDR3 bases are TGTGCCAGCACCGGGAGTCATACGCAGTATTTT.

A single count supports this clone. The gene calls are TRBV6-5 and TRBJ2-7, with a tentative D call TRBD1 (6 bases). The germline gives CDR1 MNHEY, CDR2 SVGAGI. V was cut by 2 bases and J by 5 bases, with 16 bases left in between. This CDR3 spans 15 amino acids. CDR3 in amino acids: CASSYDEGTRNEQYF. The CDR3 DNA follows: TGTGCCAGCAGTTACGATGAGGGGACAAGGAACGAGCAGTACTTC.

CDR3 protein: CASKKPGHISSNEQYF. The CDR3 nucleotides read TGTGCCAGCAAGAAACCGGGACACATATCCTCTAACGAGCAGTACTTC. The V gene is TRBV28, the J gene TRBJ2-7; perhaps TRBD1 as D (6 bases). The V gene's germline CDR1 is MDHEN and CDR2 SYDVKM. V was trimmed by 7 bases and J by 5 bases, leaving 24 bases between them. The CDR3 covers 16 residues.

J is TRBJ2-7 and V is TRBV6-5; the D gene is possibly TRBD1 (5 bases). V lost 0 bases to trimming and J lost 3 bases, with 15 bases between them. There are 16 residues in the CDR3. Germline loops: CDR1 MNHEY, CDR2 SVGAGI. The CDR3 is CASSYSGRRGFYEQYF. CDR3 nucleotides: TGTGCCAGCAGTTACTCCGGTAGAAGGGGATTCTACGAGCAGTACTTC.

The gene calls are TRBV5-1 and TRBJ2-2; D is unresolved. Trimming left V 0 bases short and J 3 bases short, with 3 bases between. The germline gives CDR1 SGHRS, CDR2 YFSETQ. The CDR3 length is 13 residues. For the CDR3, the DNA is TGCGCCAGCAGCTTGGACTACACCGGGGAGCTGTTTTTT. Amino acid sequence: CASSLDYTGELFF.

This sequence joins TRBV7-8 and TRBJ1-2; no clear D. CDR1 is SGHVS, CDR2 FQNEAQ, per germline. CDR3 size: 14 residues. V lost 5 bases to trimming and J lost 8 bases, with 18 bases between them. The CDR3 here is CASSPGGGLGGYTF. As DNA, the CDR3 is TGTGCCAGCAGCCCGGGAGGTGGCCTGGGCGGCTACACCTTC.

The CDR3 region has the DNA TGTGCCAGCAGGGCGGGGACAGGGGGCTACTATGGCTACACCTTC. Translating gives CASRAGTGGYYGYTF. The chain recombines TRBV6-1 with TRBJ1-2; 12 positions agree with TRBD1. After removal of 6 bases from V and 3 bases from J, the junction contained 5 bases not matched to a gene. Germline-derived CDR1 and CDR2 are MNHNS and SASEGT. The CDR3 is 15 residues long.

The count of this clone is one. The CDR3 loop reads CASSPRENSPLHF. Written as DNA, the CDR3 is TGTGCCAGCAGCCCCCGGGAGAATTCACCCCTCCACTTT. The genes are TRBV6-1 and TRBJ1-6, with D unresolved. The CDR3 is 13 amino acids. V was clipped by 6 bases and J by 7 bases, with 10 bases between them. Looked up from germline, CDR1 is MNHNS and CDR2 is SASEGT.

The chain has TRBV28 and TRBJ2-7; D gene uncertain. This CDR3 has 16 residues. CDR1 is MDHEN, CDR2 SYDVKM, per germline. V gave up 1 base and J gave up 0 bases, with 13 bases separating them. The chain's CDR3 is CASSLSLKRSSYEQYF. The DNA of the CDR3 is TGTGCCAGCAGTTTATCTCTCAAGAGGTCCTCCTACGAGCAGTACTTC.

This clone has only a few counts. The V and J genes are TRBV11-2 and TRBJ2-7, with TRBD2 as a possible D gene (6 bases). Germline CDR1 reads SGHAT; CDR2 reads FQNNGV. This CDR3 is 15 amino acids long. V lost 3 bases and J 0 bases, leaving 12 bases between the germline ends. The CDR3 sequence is CASSLEGAASYEQYF. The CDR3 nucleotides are TGTGCCAGCAGCTTGGAGGGTGCAGCCTCCTACGAGCAGTACTTC.

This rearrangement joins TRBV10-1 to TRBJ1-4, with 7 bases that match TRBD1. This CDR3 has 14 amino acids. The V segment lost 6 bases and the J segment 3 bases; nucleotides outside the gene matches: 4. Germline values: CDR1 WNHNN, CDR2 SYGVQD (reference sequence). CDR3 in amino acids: CASSTGVANEKLFF. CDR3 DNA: TGCGCCAGCAGCACAGGGGTCGCTAATGAAAAACTGTTTTTT.